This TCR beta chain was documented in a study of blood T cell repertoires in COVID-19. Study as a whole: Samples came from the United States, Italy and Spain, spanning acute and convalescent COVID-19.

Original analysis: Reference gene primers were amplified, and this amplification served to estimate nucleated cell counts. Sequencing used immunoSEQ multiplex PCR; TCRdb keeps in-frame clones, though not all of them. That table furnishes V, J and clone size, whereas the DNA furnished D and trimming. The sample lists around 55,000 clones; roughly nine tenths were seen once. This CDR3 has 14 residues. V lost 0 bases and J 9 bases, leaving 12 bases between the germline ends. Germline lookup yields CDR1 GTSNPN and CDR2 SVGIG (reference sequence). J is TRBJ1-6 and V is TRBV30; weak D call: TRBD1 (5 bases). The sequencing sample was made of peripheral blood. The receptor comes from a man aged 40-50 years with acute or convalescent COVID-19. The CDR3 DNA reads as TGTGCCTGGAGTGTGGCCCCGGGGGGTTCACCCCTCCACTTT. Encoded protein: CAWSVAPGGSPLHF.